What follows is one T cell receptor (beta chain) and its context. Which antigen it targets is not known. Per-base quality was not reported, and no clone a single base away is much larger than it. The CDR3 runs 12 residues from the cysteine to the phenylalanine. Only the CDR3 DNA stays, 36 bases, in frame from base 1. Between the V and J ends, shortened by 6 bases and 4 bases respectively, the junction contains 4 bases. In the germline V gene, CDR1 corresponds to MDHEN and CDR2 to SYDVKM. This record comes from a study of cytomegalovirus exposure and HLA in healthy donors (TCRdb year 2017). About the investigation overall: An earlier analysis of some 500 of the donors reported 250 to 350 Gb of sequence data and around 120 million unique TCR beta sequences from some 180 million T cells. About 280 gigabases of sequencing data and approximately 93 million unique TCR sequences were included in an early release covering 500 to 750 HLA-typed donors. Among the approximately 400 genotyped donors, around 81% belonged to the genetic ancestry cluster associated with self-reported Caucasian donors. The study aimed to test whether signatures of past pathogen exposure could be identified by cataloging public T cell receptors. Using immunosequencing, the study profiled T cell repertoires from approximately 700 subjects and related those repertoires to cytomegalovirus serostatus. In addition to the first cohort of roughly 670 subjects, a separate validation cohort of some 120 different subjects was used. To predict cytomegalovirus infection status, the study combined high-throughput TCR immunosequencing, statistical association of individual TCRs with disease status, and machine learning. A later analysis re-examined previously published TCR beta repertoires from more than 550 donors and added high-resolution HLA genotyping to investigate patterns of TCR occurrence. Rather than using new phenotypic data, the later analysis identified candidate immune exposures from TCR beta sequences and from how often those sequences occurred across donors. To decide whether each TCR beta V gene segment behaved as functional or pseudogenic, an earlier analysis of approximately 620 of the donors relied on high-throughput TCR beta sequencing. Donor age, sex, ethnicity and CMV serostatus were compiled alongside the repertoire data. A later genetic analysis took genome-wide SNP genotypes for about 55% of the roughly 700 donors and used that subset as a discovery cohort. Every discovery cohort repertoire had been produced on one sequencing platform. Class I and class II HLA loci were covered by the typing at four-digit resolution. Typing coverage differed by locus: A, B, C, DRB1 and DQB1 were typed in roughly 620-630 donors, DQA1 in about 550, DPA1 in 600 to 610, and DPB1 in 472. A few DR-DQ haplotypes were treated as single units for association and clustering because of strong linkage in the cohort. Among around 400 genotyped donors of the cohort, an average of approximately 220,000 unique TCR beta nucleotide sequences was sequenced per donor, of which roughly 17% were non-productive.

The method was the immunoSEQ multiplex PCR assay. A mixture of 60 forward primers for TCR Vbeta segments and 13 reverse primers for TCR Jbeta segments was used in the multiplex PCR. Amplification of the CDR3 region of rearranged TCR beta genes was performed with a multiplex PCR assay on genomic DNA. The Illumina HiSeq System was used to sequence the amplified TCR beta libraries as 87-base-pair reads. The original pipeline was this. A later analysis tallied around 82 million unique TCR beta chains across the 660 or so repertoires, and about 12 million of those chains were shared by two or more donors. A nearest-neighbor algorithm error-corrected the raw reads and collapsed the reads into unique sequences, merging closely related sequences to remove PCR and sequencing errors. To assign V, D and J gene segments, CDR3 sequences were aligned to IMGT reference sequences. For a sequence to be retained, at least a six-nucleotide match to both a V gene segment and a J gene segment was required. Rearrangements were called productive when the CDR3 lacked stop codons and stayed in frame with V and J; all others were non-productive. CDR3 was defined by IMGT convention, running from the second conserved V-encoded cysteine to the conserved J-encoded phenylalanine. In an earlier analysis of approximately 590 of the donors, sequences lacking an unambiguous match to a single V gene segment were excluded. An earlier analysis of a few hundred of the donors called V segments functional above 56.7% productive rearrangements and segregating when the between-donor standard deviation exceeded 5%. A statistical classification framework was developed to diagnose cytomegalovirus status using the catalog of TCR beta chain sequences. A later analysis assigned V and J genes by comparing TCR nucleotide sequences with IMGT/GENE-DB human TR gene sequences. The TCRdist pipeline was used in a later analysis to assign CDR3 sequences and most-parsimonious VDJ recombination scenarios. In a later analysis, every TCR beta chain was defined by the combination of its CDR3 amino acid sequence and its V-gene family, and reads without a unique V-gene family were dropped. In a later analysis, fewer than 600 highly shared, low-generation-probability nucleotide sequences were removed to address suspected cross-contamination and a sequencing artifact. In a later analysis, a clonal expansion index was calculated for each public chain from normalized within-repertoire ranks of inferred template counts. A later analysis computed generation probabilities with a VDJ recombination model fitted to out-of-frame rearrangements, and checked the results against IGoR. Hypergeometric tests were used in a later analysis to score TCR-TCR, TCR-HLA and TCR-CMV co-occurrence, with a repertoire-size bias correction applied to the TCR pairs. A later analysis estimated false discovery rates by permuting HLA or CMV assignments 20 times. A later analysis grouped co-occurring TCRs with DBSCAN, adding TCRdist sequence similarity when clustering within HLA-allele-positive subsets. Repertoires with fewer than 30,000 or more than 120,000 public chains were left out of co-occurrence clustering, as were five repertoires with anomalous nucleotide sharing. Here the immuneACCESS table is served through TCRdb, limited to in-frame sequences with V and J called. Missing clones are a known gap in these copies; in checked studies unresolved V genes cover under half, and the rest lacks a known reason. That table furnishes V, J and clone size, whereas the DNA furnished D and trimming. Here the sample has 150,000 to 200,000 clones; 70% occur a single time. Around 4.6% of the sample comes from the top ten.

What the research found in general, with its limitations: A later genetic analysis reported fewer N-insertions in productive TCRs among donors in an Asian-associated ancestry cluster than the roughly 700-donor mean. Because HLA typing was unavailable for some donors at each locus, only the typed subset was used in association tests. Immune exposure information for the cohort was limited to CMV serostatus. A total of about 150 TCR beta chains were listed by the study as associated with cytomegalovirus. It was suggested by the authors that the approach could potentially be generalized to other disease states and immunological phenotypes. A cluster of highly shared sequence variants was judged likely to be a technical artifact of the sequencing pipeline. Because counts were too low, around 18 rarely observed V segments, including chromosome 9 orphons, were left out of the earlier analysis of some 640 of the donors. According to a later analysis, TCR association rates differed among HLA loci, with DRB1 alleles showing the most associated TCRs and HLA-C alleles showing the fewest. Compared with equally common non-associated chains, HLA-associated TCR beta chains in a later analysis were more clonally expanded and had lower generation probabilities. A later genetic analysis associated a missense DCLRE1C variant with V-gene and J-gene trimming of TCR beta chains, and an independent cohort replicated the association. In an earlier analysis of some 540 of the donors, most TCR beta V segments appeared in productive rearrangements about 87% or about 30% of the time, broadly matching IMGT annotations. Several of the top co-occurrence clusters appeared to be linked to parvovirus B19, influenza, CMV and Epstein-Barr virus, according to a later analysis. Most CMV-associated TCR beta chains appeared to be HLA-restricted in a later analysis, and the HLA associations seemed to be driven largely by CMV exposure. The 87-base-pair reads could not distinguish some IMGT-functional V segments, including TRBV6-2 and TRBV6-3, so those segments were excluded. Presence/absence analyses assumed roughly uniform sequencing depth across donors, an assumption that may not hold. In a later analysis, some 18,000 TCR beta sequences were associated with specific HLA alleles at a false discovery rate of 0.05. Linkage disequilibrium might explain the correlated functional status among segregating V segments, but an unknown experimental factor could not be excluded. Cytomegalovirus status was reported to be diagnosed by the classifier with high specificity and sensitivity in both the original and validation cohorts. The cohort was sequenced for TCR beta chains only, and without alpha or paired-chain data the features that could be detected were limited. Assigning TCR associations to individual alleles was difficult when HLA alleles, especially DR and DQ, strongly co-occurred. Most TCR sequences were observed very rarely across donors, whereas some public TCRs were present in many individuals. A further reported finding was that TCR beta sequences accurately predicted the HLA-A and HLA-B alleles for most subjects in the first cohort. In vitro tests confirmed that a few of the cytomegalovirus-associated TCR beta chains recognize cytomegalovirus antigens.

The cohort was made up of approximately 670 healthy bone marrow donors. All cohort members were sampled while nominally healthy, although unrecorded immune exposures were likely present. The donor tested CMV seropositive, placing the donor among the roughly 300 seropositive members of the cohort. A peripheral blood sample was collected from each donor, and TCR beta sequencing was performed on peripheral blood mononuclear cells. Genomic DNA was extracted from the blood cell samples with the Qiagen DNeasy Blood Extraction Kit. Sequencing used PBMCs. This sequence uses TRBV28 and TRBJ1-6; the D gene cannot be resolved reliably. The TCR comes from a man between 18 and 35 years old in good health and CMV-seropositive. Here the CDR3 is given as CASRIYNSPLHF. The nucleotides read TGTGCCAGCAGAATATATAATTCACCCCTCCACTTT.